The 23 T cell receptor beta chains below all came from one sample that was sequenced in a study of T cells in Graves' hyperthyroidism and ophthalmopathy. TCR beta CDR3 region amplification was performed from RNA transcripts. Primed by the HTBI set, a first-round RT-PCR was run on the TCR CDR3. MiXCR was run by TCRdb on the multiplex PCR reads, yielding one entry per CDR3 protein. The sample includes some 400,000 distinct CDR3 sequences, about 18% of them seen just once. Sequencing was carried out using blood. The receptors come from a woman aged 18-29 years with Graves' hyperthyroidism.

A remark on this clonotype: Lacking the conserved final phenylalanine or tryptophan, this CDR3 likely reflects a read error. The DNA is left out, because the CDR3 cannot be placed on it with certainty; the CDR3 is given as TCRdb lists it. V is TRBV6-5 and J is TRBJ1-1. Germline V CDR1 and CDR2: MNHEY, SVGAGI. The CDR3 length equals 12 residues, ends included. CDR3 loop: CASSYGNTEACL.

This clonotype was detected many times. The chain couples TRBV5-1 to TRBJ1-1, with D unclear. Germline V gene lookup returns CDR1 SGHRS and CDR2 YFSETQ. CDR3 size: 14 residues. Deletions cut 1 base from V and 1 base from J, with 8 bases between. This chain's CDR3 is CASSLYDTNTEAFF. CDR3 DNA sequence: TGCGCCAGCAGCTTGTATGACACGAACACTGAAGCTTTCTTT.

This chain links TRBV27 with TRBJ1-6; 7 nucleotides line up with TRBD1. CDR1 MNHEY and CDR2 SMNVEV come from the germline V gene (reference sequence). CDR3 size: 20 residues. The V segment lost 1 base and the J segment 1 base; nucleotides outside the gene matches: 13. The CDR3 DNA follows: TGTGCCAGCAGTTTATGGAGGGCAGGGGGTGTGTGGTCCTATAATTCACCCCTCCACTTT. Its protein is CASSLWRAGGVWSYNSPLHF.

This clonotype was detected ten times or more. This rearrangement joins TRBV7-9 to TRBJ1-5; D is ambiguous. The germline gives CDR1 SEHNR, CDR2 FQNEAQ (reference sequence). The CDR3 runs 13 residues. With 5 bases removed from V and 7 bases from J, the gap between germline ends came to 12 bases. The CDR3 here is CASSLGLVQPQHF. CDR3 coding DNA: TGTGCCAGCAGCCTTGGGCTCGTACAGCCCCAGCATTTT.

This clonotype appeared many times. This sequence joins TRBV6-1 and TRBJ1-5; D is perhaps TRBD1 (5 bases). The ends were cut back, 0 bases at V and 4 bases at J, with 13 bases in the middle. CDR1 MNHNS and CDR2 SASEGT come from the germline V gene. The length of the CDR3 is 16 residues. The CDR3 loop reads CASSEASGAGNQPQHF. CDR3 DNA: TGTGCCAGCAGTGAAGCGTCCGGGGCTGGAAATCAGCCCCAGCATTTT.

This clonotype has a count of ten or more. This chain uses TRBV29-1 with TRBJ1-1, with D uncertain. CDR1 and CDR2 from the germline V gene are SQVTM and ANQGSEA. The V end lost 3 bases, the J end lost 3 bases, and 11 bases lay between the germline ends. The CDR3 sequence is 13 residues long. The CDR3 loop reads CSVEGPIHTEAFF. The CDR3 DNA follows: TGCAGCGTTGAGGGCCCGATCCACACTGAAGCTTTCTTT.

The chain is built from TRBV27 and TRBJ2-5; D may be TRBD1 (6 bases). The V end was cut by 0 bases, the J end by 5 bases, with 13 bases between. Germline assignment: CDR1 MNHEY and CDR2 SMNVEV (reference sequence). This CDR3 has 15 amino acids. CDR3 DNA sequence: TGTGCCAGCAGTTTATCGAAGAACAGGGCGGAGACCCAGTACTTC. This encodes CASSLSKNRAETQYF.

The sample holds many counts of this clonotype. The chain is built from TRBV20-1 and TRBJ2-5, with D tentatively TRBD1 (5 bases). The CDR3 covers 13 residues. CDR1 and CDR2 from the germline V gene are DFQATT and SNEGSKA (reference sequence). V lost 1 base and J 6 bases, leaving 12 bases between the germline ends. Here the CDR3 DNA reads TGCAGTGCTAGAGCAGGGAATGGGCAGACCCAGTACTTC. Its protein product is CSARAGNGQTQYF.

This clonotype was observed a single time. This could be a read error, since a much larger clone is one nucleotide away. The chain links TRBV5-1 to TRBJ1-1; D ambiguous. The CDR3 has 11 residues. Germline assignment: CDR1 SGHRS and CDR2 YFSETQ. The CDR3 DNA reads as TGCTCCAGCAGCGAAGGAACGGGAGCTTTCTTT. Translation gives CSSSEGTGAFF.

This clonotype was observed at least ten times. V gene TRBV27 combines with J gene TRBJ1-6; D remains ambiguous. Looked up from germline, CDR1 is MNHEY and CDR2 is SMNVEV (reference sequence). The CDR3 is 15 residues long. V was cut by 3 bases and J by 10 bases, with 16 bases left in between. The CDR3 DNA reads TGTGCCAGCAGTTTGGATGGCAGCGCAAGCTCACCCCTCCACTTT. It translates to CASSLDGSASSPLHF.

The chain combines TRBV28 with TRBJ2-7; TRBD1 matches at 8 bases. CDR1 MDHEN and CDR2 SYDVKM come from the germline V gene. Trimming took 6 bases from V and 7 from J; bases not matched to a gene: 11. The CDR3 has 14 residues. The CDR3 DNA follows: TGTGCCAGCAGACAGACCCAGGGGGCGAGGGAGCAGTACTTC. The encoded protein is CASRQTQGAREQYF.

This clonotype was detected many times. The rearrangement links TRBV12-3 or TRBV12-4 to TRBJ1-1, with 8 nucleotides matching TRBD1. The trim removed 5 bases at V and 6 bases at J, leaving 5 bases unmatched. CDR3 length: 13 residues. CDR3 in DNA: TGTGCCAGCAGTCGACAGGGGCCGGCTGAAGCTTTCTTT. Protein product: CASSRQGPAEAFF.

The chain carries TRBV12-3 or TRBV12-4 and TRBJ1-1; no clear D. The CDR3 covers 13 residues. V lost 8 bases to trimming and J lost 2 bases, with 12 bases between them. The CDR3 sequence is CASSSLENTEAFF. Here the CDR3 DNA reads TGTGCCAGCTCGAGTCTGGAAAACACTGAAGCTTTCTTT.

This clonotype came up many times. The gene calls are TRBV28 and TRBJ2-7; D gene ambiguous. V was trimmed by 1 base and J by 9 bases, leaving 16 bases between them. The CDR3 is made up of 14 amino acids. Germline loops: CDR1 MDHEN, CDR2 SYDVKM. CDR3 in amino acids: CASSLSRVPSRQYF. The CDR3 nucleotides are TGTGCCAGCAGTTTATCCAGAGTACCTTCTCGGCAGTACTTC.

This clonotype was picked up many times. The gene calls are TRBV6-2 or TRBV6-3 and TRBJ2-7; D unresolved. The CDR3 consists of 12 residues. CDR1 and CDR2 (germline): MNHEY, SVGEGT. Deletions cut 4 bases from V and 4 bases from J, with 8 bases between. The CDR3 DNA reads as TGTGCCAGCAGTTCCTTCAAATACGAGCAGTACTTC. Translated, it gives CASSSFKYEQYF.

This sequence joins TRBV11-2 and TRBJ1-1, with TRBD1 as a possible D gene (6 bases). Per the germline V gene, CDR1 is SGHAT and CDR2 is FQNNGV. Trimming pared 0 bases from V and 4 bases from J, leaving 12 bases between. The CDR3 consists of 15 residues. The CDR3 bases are TGTGCCAGCAGCTTAGATCAGGGGTGGTCCACTGAAGCTTTCTTT. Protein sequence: CASSLDQGWSTEAFF.

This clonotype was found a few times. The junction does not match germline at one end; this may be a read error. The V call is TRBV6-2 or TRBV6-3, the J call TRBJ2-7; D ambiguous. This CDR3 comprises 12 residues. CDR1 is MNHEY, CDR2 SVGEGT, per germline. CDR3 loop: CATSRSSYEQYF. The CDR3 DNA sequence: TGTGCCACCAGTAGGAGCTCCTACGAGCAGTACTTC.

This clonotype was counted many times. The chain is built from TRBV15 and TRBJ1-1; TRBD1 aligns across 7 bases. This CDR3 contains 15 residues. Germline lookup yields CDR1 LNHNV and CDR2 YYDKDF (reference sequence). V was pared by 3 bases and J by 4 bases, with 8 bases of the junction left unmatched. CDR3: CATSSDRVRSTEAFF. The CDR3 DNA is TGTGCCACCAGCAGCGACAGGGTGAGGAGCACTGAAGCTTTCTTT.

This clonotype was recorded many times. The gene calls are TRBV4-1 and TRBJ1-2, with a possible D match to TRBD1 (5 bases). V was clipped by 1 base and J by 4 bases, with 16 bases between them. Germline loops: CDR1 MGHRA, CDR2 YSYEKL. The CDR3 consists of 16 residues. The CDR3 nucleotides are TGCGCCAGCAGCCAAGTTTTAAGACAGCTCCTCTATGGCTACACCTTC. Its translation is CASSQVLRQLLYGYTF.

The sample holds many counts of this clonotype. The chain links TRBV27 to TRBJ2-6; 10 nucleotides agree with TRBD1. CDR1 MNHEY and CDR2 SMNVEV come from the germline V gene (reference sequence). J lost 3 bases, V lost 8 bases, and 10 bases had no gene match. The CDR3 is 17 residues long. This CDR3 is CASGPRDRGYGANVLTF. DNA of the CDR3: TGTGCCAGCGGTCCCAGGGACAGGGGATATGGGGCCAACGTCCTGACTTTC.

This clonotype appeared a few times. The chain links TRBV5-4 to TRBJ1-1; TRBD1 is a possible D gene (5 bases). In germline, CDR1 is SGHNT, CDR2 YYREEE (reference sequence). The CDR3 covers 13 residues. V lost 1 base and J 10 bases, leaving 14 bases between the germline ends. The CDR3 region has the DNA TGTGCCAGCAGCTTGAGGCAGGGTTTTGGAGCTTTCTTT. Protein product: CASSLRQGFGAFF.

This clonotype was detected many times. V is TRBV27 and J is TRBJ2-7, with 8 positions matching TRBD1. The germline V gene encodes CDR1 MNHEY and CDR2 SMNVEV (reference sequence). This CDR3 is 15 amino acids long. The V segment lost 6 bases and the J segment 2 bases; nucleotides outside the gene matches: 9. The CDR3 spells CASRTGTGGTYEQYF. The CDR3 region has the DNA TGTGCCAGCAGGACCGGGACAGGCGGTACCTACGAGCAGTACTTC.

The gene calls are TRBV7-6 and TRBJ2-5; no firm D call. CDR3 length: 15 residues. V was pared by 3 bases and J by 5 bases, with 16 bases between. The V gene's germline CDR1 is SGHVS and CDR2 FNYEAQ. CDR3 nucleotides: TGTGCCAGCAGCTTGACTCTCGCGGCGAGCGAGACCCAGTACTTC. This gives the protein CASSLTLAASETQYF.